This TCR beta chain emerged from a study of cytomegalovirus exposure and HLA in healthy donors. CDR3 size: 12 residues. Germline values: CDR1 KGHSH, CDR2 LQKENI. V shed 6 bases and J shed 5 bases, with 10 bases lying between them. General study findings and limits: According to the study, 160 or so TCR beta chains were cytomegalovirus-associated. Subsequent analysis showed first-cohort TCR clusters tending to co-occur in over a hundred validation repertoires. It was confirmed in vitro that a few of the CMV-associated chains were specific for CMV antigens.

TCRdb's copy holds only in-frame clones and misses some; the assay was immunoSEQ multiplex PCR. The sample shows 250,000 to 400,000 clones, roughly 87% of them seen only once. Note on this clone: The antigen remains undetermined. Other DNA sequences in this specimen translate into the identical CDR3.

From the approximately 120-subject validation cohort, which was separate from the roughly 700-subject first cohort, the donors were drawn. This TCR came from a man aged 25 to 45 in good health and CMV-seronegative. The sequencing input was PBMCs. The V call is TRBV18, the J call TRBJ1-2; D gene ambiguous. The DNA of the CDR3 is TGTGCCAGCTCCCCGCGGGATTATGGCTACACCTTC. Translation gives CASSPRDYGYTF.